This TCR beta chain came from a study of blood T cell repertoires in COVID-19. Turning to the study itself: There were acute and convalescent COVID-19 samples, and they came from the United States, Italy and Spain. PBMCs, B-cell-depleted T cells, or T cells were the source of the cDNA or gDNA that made up the material.

The assay was immunoSEQ multiplex PCR, and TCRdb's table has in-frame clones only and misses some. The sample carries under 20,000 clones, 77% recorded once. The CDR3 spans 16 residues. Deletions cut 4 bases from V and 0 bases from J, with 13 bases between. Germline CDR1 KGHSH, CDR2 LQKENI. The sequenced material came from peripheral blood. The sequence came from a man between 65 and 85 years old with COVID-19, enrolled during active disease. The rearrangement uses TRBV18 and TRBJ1-5, with a possible D match to TRBD1 (5 bases). The CDR3 is CASSLGVPNSNQPQHF. The CDR3 DNA reads as TGTGCCAGCTCACTAGGGGTGCCTAATAGCAATCAGCCCCAGCATTTT.